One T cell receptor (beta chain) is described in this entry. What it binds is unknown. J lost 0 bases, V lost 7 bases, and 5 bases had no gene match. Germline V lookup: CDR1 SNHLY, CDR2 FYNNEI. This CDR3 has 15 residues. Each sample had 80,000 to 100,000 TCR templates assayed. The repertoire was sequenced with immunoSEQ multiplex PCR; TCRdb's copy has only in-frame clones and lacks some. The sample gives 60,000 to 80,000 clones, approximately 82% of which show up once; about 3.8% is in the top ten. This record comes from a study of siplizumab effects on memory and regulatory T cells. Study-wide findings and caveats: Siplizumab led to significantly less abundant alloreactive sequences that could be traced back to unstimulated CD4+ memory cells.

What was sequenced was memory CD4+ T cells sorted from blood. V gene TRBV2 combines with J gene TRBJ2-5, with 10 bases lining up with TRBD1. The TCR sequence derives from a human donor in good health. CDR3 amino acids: CASNRDRGNQETQYF. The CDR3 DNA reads TGTGCCAGCAACAGGGACAGGGGAAACCAAGAGACCCAGTACTTC.